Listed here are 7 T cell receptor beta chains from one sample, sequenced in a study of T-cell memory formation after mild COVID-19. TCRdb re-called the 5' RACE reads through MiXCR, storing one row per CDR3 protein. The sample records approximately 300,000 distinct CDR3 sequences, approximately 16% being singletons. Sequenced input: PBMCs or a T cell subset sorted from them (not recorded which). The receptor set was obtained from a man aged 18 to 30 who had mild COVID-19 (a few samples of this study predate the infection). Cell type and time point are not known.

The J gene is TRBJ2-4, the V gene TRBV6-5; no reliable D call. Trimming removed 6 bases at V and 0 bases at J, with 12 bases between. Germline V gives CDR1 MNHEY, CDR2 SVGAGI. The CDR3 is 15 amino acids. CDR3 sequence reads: CASSQTELAKNIQYF. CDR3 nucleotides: TGTGCCAGCAGCCAGACTGAATTAGCCAAAAACATTCAGTACTTC.

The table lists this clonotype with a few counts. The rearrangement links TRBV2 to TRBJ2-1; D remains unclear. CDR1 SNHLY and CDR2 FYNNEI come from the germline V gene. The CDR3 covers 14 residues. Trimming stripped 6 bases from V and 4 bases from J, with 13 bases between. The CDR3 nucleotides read TGTGCCAGCAGACTTGAGAGGCAGTACAATGAGCAGTTCTTC. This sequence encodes CASRLERQYNEQFF.

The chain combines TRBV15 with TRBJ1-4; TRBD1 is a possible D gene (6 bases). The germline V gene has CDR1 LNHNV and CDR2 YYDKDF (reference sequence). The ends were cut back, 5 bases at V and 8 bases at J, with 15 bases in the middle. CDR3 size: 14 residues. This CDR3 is CATSPGTMGEKLFF. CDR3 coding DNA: TGTGCCACCAGCCCGGGGACAATGGGGGAAAAACTGTTTTTT.

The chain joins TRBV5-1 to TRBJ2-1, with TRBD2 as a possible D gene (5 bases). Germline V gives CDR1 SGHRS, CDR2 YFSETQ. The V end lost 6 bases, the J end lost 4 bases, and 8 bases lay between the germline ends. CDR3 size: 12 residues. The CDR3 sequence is CASIGLYNEQFF. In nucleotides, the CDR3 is TGCGCCAGCATTGGACTTTACAATGAGCAGTTCTTC.

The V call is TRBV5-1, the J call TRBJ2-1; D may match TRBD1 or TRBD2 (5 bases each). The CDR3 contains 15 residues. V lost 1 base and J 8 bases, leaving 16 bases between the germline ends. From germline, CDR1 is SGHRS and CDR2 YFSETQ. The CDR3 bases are TGCGCCAGCAGCTTGTTCTCTGGGGGTGGCGATGAGCAGTTCTTC. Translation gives CASSLFSGGGDEQFF.

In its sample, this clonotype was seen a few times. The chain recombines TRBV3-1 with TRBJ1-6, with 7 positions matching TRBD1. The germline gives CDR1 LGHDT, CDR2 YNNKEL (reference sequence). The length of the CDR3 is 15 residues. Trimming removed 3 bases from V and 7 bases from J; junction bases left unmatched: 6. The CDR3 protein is CASSQYPGQNSPLHF. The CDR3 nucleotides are TGTGCCAGCAGCCAGTACCCGGGACAGAATTCACCCCTCCACTTT.

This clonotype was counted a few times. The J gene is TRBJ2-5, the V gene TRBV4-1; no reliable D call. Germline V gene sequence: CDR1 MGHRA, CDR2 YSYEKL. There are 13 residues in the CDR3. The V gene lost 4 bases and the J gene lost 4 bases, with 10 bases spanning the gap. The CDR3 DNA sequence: TGCGCCAGCAGCCCAGCCAAGGGAGAGACCCAGTACTTC. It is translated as CASSPAKGETQYF.